This T cell receptor beta chain derives from a study of T cells after posttransplantation cyclophosphamide. Findings of the study overall: TRB overlap between skin or GI tissue T cells and blood was limited.

Trimming cost V 5 bases and J 7 bases, with 14 bases left between them. The CDR3 loop spans 14 amino acids. The germline gives CDR1 MDHEN, CDR2 SYDVKM. At least ten counts were recorded for this clone. Its antigen remains unidentified. Measured with immunoSEQ multiplex PCR; TCRdb has only the in-frame clones, and not every one. The sample has under 50,000 clones, none seen only once. V usage is TRBV28 and J usage is TRBJ2-2; D perhaps matches TRBD2 (6 bases). Source material: PBMCs. The receptor comes from a man aged 35-49 years in good health, CMV-negative, and a related stem cell transplant donor. The CDR3 spells CASSNRGGGGELFF. The CDR3 DNA reads TGTGCCAGCAGTAACCGGGGAGGTGGCGGGGAGCTGTTTTTT.